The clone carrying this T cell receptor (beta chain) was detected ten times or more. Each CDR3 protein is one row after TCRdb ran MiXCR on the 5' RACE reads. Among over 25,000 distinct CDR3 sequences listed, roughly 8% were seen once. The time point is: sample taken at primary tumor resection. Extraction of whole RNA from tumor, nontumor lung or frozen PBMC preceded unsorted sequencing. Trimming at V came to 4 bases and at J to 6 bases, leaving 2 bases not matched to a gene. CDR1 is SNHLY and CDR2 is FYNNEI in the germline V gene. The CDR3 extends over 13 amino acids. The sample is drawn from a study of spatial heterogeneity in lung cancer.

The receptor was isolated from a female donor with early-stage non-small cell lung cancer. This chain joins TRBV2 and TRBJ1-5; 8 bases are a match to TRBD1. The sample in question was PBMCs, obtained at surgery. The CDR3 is CASSGQGSQPQHF. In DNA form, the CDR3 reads TGTGCCAGCAGTGGACAGGGGAGTCAGCCCCAGCATTTT.